This paragraph reports one TCR beta chain. Other DNA sequences in this specimen translate into the identical CDR3. The data stem from a study of blood T cell repertoires in COVID-19. Overall study context: Samples taken during acute and convalescent COVID-19 were collected in the United States, Italy and Spain.

In the authors' workflow: Nucleated cell number was recorded as an estimate derived from reference gene primer amplification. TCRdb's table, derived via immunoSEQ multiplex PCR, lists solely in-frame clones and lacks some. That table furnishes V, J and clone size, whereas the DNA furnished D and trimming. The repertoire has 250,000 or so clones, around 83% of them found once; the top ten carry approximately 6.6%. The TCR originated in a woman between 50 and 59 years old who had been exposed to COVID-19. The specimen was PBMCs or T cells enriched from blood (not recorded which).

This chain's CDR3 is CASSLAQSEAFF. CDR3 coding DNA: TGTGCCAGCAGCTTAGCACAGTCTGAAGCTTTCTTT. The J gene is TRBJ1-1, the V gene TRBV7-9; no clear D. The germline V gene has CDR1 SEHNR and CDR2 FQNEAQ (reference sequence). The CDR3 contains 12 residues. The V end lost 0 bases, the J end lost 6 bases, and 5 bases lay between the germline ends.